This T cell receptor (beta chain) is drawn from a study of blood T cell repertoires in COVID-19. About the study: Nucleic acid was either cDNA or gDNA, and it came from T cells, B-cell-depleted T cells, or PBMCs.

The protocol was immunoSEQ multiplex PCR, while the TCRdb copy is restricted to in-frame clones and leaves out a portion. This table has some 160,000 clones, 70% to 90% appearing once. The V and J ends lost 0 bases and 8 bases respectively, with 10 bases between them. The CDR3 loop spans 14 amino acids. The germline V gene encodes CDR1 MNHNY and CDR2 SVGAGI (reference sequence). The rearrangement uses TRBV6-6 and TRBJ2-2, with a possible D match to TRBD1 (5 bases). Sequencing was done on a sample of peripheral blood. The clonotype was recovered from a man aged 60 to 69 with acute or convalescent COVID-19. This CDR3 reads CASSYSRTGGELFF. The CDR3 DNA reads TGTGCCAGCAGTTACTCCCGTACAGGAGGGGAGCTGTTTTTT.